This T cell receptor (beta chain) was recorded in a study of OX40 agonist ivuxolimab in advanced cancers. Study results and limitations: More expanded clones were found, on average, in CD8+ than in CD4+ T cells.

About this clone: As yet, its antigen is unknown.

Some clones are missing from TCRdb's copy, which holds only in-frame ones; the method was immunoSEQ multiplex PCR. The table has about 84,000 clones, roughly 89% seen once. The clonotype comes from an adult with an advanced solid tumor such as melanoma, head and neck, liver or kidney cancer. Material: CD4+ or CD8+ T cells sorted from blood, obtained in a trial of the OX40 agonist ivuxolimab.

The CDR3 protein is CAITRDLGGENEQFF. The CDR3 coding sequence is TGTGCCATCACTCGGGACTTAGGAGGAGAAAATGAGCAGTTCTTC. The rearrangement uses TRBV10-3 and TRBJ2-1; possibly TRBD2 for D (6 bases). CDR3 length: 15 residues. Germline lookup yields CDR1 ENHRY and CDR2 SYGVKD. V was trimmed by 7 bases and J by 7 bases, leaving 20 bases between them.